These 24 T cell receptor beta chains share one sample of origin, sequenced in a study of T cell repertoires in cytomegalovirus infection. TCRdb ran MiXCR on the reads and lists one entry per CDR3 protein. The sample contains about 680,000 distinct CDR3 sequences, approximately 25% of which appear only once. Sequencing was done on a sample of CD8+ T cells from PBMCs. Every receptor here comes from a human donor in good health (CMV status not recorded). Some clones in this sample may be carry-over from other donors' samples.

The table lists this clonotype with a few counts. The gene calls are TRBV6-1 and TRBJ1-5; D remains unclear. Germline V gene sequence: CDR1 MNHNS, CDR2 SASEGT. Trimming took 4 bases from V and 6 from J, leaving 10 bases between them. The CDR3 loop spans 13 amino acids. CDR3 sequence: CASSGTATQPQHF. CDR3 coding DNA: TGTGCCAGCAGTGGGACGGCGACTCAGCCCCAGCATTTT.

V gene TRBV29-1 combines with J gene TRBJ2-2, with D possibly called TRBD1 or TRBD2 (6 bases each). The germline CDR1 and CDR2 sequences are SQVTM and ANQGSEA. The V end was cut by 6 bases, the J end by 6 bases, with 17 bases between. This CDR3 has 14 residues. The CDR3 region is CSVGPNREAGELFF. CDR3 bases: TGCAGCGTCGGACCAAACAGGGAGGCCGGGGAGCTGTTTTTT.

The chain employs TRBV4-1 and TRBJ1-5, with no clear D. Trimming left V 0 bases short and J 9 bases short, with 9 bases between. Germline assignment: CDR1 MGHRA and CDR2 YSYEKL. This CDR3 is 13 amino acids long. CDR3 DNA sequence: TGCGCCAGCAGCCAAGAGTCGGCGGGGCCCCAGCATTTT. This encodes CASSQESAGPQHF.

This clonotype was recorded at least ten times. The chain links TRBV7-6 to TRBJ2-2; D may be TRBD1 or TRBD2 (5 bases each). V lost 1 base and J lost 1, with 10 bases in between. Germline V gene data show CDR1 as SGHVS and CDR2 as FNYEAQ. The CDR3 sequence is 16 residues long. DNA of the CDR3: TGTGCCAGCAGCTTAGGGGGGACCGTGAACACCGGGGAGCTGTTTTTT. Residues: CASSLGGTVNTGELFF. Based on the CDR3 plus reference TRBV7-6 and TRBJ2-2, the full variable domain is GAGVSQSPRYKVTKRGQDVALRCDPISGHVSLYWYRQALGQGPEFLTYFNYEAQQDKSGLPNDRFSAERPEGSISTLTIQRTEQRDSAMYRCASSLGGTVNTGELFFGEGSRLTVL.

The chain uses TRBV6-9 and TRBJ2-7; D is unclear. This CDR3 spans 13 amino acids. The V gene lost 0 bases and the J gene lost 3 bases, with 6 bases spanning the gap. Germline CDR1 and CDR2: MNHGY and SVAAGI. CDR3 nucleotides: TGTGCCAGCAGTTATTCGAAGGGCTACGAGCAGTACTTC. Translating it yields CASSYSKGYEQYF.

On this clonotype: This sequence may be a read error, since a much larger clone differs from it by one base. The chain employs TRBV7-2 and TRBJ2-2; maybe TRBD2 (5 bases). The CDR3 has 16 residues. V was pared by 1 base and J by 3 bases, with 12 bases between. Germline V lookup: CDR1 SGHTA, CDR2 FQGNSA. The CDR3 DNA follows: TGTGCCAGCAGCTTAGAAGGACTGCTGCACACCGGGGAGCTGTTTTTT. Protein sequence: CASSLEGLLHTGELFF. Full variable domain (rest looked up from reference TRBV7-2 and TRBJ2-2): GAGVSQSPSNKVTEKGKDVELRCDPISGHTALYWYRQSLGQGLEFLIYFQGNSAPDKSGLPSDRFSAERTGGSVSTLTIQRTQQEDSAVYLCASSLEGLLHTGELFFGEGSRLTVL.

This clonotype was observed a handful of times. This rearrangement joins TRBV20-1 to TRBJ2-7, with TRBD2 matching 7 bases. There are 13 residues in the CDR3. Germline V gene lookup returns CDR1 DFQATT and CDR2 SNEGSKA (reference sequence). V lost 2 bases to trimming and J lost 6 bases; unmatched junction nucleotides: 7. The CDR3 DNA follows: TGCAGTGCTAGATGGGGAGGGTTCGGCGAGCAGTACTTC. Translating it yields CSARWGGFGEQYF.

A note on this clonotype: This clone may be a read error of a much larger clone one base away. The rearrangement uses TRBV7-9 and TRBJ2-1; 7 nucleotides line up with TRBD2. Per germline, CDR1 SEHNR and CDR2 FQNEAQ (reference sequence). The CDR3 is 11 amino acids. The CDR3 is CANSGANEQFF. DNA of the CDR3: TGTGCCAACAGCGGGGCCAATGAGCAGTTCTTC.

This clonotype was counted ten times or more. The V gene is TRBV6-1, the J gene TRBJ2-3; the D gene is possibly TRBD2 (6 bases). This CDR3 is 17 amino acids long. V shed 6 bases and J shed 2 bases, with 21 bases lying between them. The germline CDR1 and CDR2 sequences are MNHNS and SASEGT. The CDR3 bases are TGTGCCAGCAGCGCCCTGGGGAGGCGGAATCCCACAGATACGCAGTATTTT. This encodes CASSALGRRNPTDTQYF.

For this clonotype: With a much larger clone just one base away, this may be a read error. This chain connects TRBV7-9 to TRBJ2-5, with 10 positions matching TRBD1. CDR3 length: 15 residues. CDR1 and CDR2 from the germline V gene are SEHNR and FQNEAQ (reference sequence). V was clipped by 5 bases and J by 3 bases; unmatched bases: 6. The CDR3 reads CASSKKDRGEETQYF. CDR3 in DNA: TGTGCCAGCAGCAAAAAGGACAGGGGGGAAGAGACCCAGTACTTC.

In this sample, this clonotype turned up a few times. The chain recombines TRBV7-6 with TRBJ1-3, with 8 bases aligning to TRBD1. This CDR3 has 12 amino acids. In germline, CDR1 is SGHVS, CDR2 FNYEAQ. V was clipped by 10 bases and J by 2 bases; unmatched bases: 1. CDR3 nucleotides: TGTGCCAACAGGGGGACTGGAAACACCATATATTTT. Protein: CANRGTGNTIYF. Together with reference TRBV7-6 and TRBJ1-3, the CDR3 gives the full variable domain: GAGVSQSPRYKVTKRGQDVALRCDPISGHVSLYWYRQALGQGPEFLTYFNYEAQQDKSGLPNDRFSAERPEGSISTLTIQRTEQRDSAMYRCANRGTGNTIYFGEGSWLTVV.

V and J are TRBV29-1 and TRBJ2-1, with a weak D call TRBD1 (5 bases). Trimming took off 1 base at V and 8 bases at J, with 12 bases between the two ends. CDR1 is SQVTM and CDR2 is ANQGSEA in the germline V gene. This CDR3 spans 13 amino acids. CDR3 amino acids: CSVEGIPRDEQFF. The CDR3, as DNA: TGCAGCGTTGAAGGAATTCCCAGGGATGAGCAGTTCTTC.

This clonotype was seen only a few times. The chain's CDR3 is CASSLAAGGRREQYF. In DNA, the CDR3 is TGTGCCAGCAGCTTGGCAGCGGGGGGGCGTCGCGAGCAGTACTTC. V gene TRBV7-9 combines with J gene TRBJ2-7; the match to TRBD2 covers 10 bases. Germline CDR1 reads SEHNR; CDR2 reads FQNEAQ (reference sequence). J gave up 6 bases and V 3 bases, and 8 bases lay outside the gene matches. The CDR3 contains 15 residues.

In nucleotides, the CDR3 is TGCGCCAGCAGCCACCGACAGGTGGACACTGAAGCTTTCTTT. This codes for CASSHRQVDTEAFF. V is TRBV4-1 and J is TRBJ1-1, with D perhaps TRBD1 (6 bases). This CDR3 is 14 amino acids long. V was shortened by 3 bases and J by 3 bases, with 11 bases between the two germline ends. Germline V lookup: CDR1 MGHRA, CDR2 YSYEKL.

The chain employs TRBV2 and TRBJ2-2, with TRBD1 identical over 9 bases. The germline V gene has CDR1 SNHLY and CDR2 FYNNEI. V dropped 6 bases and J dropped 1; count of bases not matched to a gene: 9. This CDR3 has 17 amino acids. The CDR3 nucleotides are TGTGCCAGCAGCGACAGGGGGAATGGGTTGAACACCGGGGAGCTGTTTTTT. Its translation is CASSDRGNGLNTGELFF.

This clonotype has ten or more counts. The rearrangement uses TRBV11-3 and TRBJ2-3; 9 bases agree with TRBD1. CDR1 and CDR2 (germline): SGHNT, YENEEA. CDR3 length: 17 residues. V lost 4 bases, J lost 2 bases, and 10 bases stayed unmatched. The CDR3 reads CASSSGRTGDHTDTQYF. The CDR3 DNA reads TGTGCCAGCAGCTCCGGGAGGACAGGGGACCACACAGATACGCAGTATTTT.

The chain uses TRBV27 and TRBJ2-1; tentative D call: TRBD1 (7 bases). This CDR3 spans 15 amino acids. V lost 5 bases to trimming and J lost 8 bases, with 19 bases between them. Germline-derived CDR1 and CDR2 are MNHEY and SMNVEV (reference sequence). CDR3 bases: TGTGCCAGCAGTCCGGGGGAAACAGGGGAGGATGAGCAGTTCTTC. Its translation: CASSPGETGEDEQFF.

This clonotype occurred a few times. This sequence joins TRBV20-1 and TRBJ2-7, with 7 bases aligning to TRBD1. Germline CDR1 and CDR2: DFQATT and SNEGSKA (reference sequence). This CDR3 has 13 amino acids. Trimming took 6 bases from V and 0 from J; bases not matched to a gene: 5. The CDR3 sequence: CSAPDRTSYEQYF. CDR3 sequence (DNA): TGCAGTGCCCCGGACAGGACCTCCTACGAGCAGTACTTC.

This clonotype was counted many times. The chain recombines TRBV12-3 or TRBV12-4 with TRBJ2-1; D is possibly TRBD1 (6 bases). The CDR3 consists of 16 residues. V was shortened by 2 bases and J by 2 bases, with 13 bases between the two germline ends. The CDR3 loop is CASSLFHRAPYNEQFF. Here the CDR3 DNA reads TGTGCCAGCAGTTTATTTCACAGGGCCCCCTACAATGAGCAGTTCTTC.

The CDR3 DNA sequence: TGTGCCAGCAGCACAATTAGGGACAGGGAAGGCGGCAATGAGCAGTTCTTC. Its protein is CASSTIRDREGGNEQFF. This chain connects TRBV28 to TRBJ2-1; 9 positions agree with TRBD1. The V segment lost 6 bases and the J segment 6 bases; nucleotides outside the gene matches: 15. Germline CDR1 and CDR2: MDHEN and SYDVKM. The CDR3 sequence is 17 residues long. Looking up the rest from reference TRBV28 and TRBJ2-1 gives the full variable domain: DVKVTQSSRYLVKRTGEKVFLECVQDMDHENMFWYRQDPGLGLRLIYFSYDVKMKEKGDIPEGYSVSREKKERFSLILESASTNQTSMYLCASSTIRDREGGNEQFFGPGTRLTVL.

This clonotype has more than one count but fewer than ten. This chain uses TRBV19 with TRBJ2-3, with D possibly matching TRBD2 (5 bases). Trimming shortened V by 10 bases and J by 9 bases, and 11 bases separated the two germline ends. The CDR3 is 10 amino acids. Germline-derived CDR1 and CDR2 are LNHDA and SQIVND (reference sequence). The CDR3 sequence is CATSEGTQYF. In DNA, the CDR3 is TGTGCCACCTCAGAGGGAACGCAGTATTTT.

This rearrangement joins TRBV12-3 or TRBV12-4 to TRBJ2-2, with unresolved D. The V end lost 6 bases, the J end lost 7 bases, and 12 bases lay between the germline ends. The length of the CDR3 is 13 residues. The DNA for the CDR3 is TGTGCCAGCAGCCGAGCCCAGTTCGGGGAGCTGTTTTTT. This translates into CASSRAQFGELFF.

This clonotype was observed at least ten times. This sequence joins TRBV28 and TRBJ2-7; no firm D call. V was shortened by 8 bases and J by 6 bases, with 17 bases between the two germline ends. Germline CDR1 reads MDHEN; CDR2 reads SYDVKM. The CDR3 loop spans 13 amino acids. CDR3 DNA sequence: TGTGCCAGCCGGACCCTTATTTCTTCCGAGCAGTACGTC. Residues: CASRTLISSEQYV.

This clonotype was recorded a few times. The V call is TRBV28, the J call TRBJ2-1, with 9 bases identical to TRBD1. J gave up 4 bases and V 8 bases, and 9 bases lay outside the gene matches. The CDR3 spans 15 residues. Germline V CDR1 and CDR2: MDHEN, SYDVKM. In nucleotides, the CDR3 is TGTGCCAGCGGGGGACGGGACAGGGCATACAATGAGCAGTTCTTC. It specifies CASGGRDRAYNEQFF.